Sequencing of this TCR beta chain was carried out in a study of shared clonotypes between healthy human individuals. Each replicate PCR on the sorted subsets used 150 to 200 ng DNA (roughly 32,000 T cell genomes). The protocol was immunoSEQ multiplex PCR, while the TCRdb copy is restricted to in-frame clones and leaves out a portion. The sample shows some 2.1 million clones, about 95% of them seen only once. The CDR3 is 15 amino acids. In germline, CDR1 is MNHNS, CDR2 SASEGT. Trimming removed 7 bases from V and 5 bases from J; junction bases left unmatched: 12. Naive CD8 cells were CD45RO-negative, positively selected for CCR7, excluding terminally differentiated effector memory CD45RA+ cells.

The chain employs TRBV6-1 and TRBJ2-7, with 9 nucleotides matching TRBD1. The sequencing input was naive CD8+ T cells sorted from blood. The sequence was obtained from a man aged 18 to 30 in good health. In DNA, the CDR3 is TGTGCCAGCAACCTAAGGTGGACAGGGGCCCACGAGCAGTACTTC. Encoded protein: CASNLRWTGAHEQYF.